The clone carrying this T cell receptor beta chain appeared a few times. Its target is unknown. These data are taken from a study of response to subunit inactivated influenza vaccine. General study points: The authors put forward the suggestion that each seasonal influenza vaccination may bring in only a limited number of new T cells.

TCRdb redid the calling of the RT-PCR reads with MiXCR, one entry per CDR3 protein. Of about 480,000 distinct CDR3 sequences in the sample, 25% were seen once. V was pared by 5 bases and J by 2 bases, with 3 bases of the junction left unmatched. Germline V lookup: CDR1 MNHNS, CDR2 SASEGT. This CDR3 has 16 amino acids. The clonotype was recovered from a man aged 50 or older who received an inactivated influenza vaccine. V gene TRBV6-1 combines with J gene TRBJ2-3; the match to TRBD2 covers 14 bases. The sample here was CD4+ T cells sorted from PBMCs, taken around 5 days after vaccination. The CDR3 loop is CASSRLAGGTTDTQYF. In nucleotides, the CDR3 is TGTGCCAGCAGTCGACTAGCGGGGGGGACCACAGATACGCAGTATTTT.